Each of the 21 T cell receptor beta chains below was sequenced from the same sample in a study of blood T cells in healthy people across ages. The use of a sample-barcoded 5' primer and a J-beta primer mix characterized a second PCR of roughly 6 to 11 cycles. Each CDR3 protein gets one entry after TCRdb re-called the 5' RACE reads with MiXCR. Of about 640,000 distinct CDR3 sequences in the sample, 45% to 65% are singletons; the top ten hold more than 35%. The sample comprised blood. The receptors derive from a man aged 60 to 75 in good health.

This rearrangement joins TRBV2 to TRBJ2-4; TRBD1 is a possible D gene (6 bases). Judging by the DNA end, TRBJ2-7 fits better; the J call may be wrong. CDR1 and CDR2 from the germline V gene are SNHLY and FYNNEI. The length of the CDR3 is 13 residues. In DNA, the CDR3 is TGTGCCAGCACCCAGGACAGAGCCTACGAGCAGTACTTC. Amino acids: CASTQDRAYEQYF.

V and J are TRBV20-1 and TRBJ1-4, with a tentative D call TRBD1 (6 bases). Germline V gene sequence: CDR1 DFQATT, CDR2 SNEGSKA (reference sequence). V lost 1 base and J lost 3, with 15 bases in between. The length of the CDR3 is 16 residues. Written as DNA, the CDR3 is TGCAGTGCTAGAGGTGGGGGGGGCGCGGCTAATGAAAAACTGTTTTTT. Its protein is CSARGGGGAANEKLFF.

This rearrangement joins TRBV25-1 to TRBJ2-7, with D uncertain. CDR1 MGHDK and CDR2 SYGVNS come from the germline V gene. Between the trimmed V and J ends, which lost 3 bases and 4 bases, there was a span of 10 bases. CDR3 size: 13 residues. Written as DNA, the CDR3 is TGTGCCAGCAGTGAGACCGGCGTGTACGAGCAGTACTTC. It encodes CASSETGVYEQYF.

This clonotype was found a few times. V is TRBV7-9 and J is TRBJ2-1; 12 bases line up with TRBD2. CDR1 SEHNR and CDR2 FQNEAQ come from the germline V gene (reference sequence). With 5 bases clipped from V and 0 bases from J, the junction kept 8 bases outside the gene matches. The CDR3 has 18 residues. In nucleotides, the CDR3 is TGTGCCAGCAGCCCAGGACGACTAGCGGGGGACTCCTACAATGAGCAGTTCTTC. Translated: CASSPGRLAGDSYNEQFF.

The CDR3, as DNA: TGCAGCGTTGGGAAGGGGGCGGGAGAGCAGTACTTC. This encodes CSVGKGAGEQYF. The rearrangement joins TRBV29-1 to TRBJ2-7; D might be TRBD1 (7 bases). V lost 4 bases, J lost 7 bases, and 14 bases lay in between. From germline, CDR1 is SQVTM and CDR2 ANQGSEA. The CDR3 covers 12 residues.

This clonotype was counted between two and nine times. This sequence joins TRBV11-2 and TRBJ1-2; 11 bases match TRBD1. J was trimmed by 7 bases and V by 5 bases; bases with no gene match: 9. Germline loops: CDR1 SGHAT, CDR2 FQNNGV. This CDR3 is built from 15 residues. As DNA, the CDR3 is TGTGCCAGCAGCCTCTCGAGGACAGGGGGCCGTGGCTACACCTTC. Protein: CASSLSRTGGRGYTF.

The CDR3 reads CASSPGTGIFYEQYF. In DNA, the CDR3 is TGTGCCAGCTCACCAGGGACAGGGATTTTCTACGAGCAGTACTTC. The rearrangement joins TRBV18 to TRBJ2-7; 9 bases align to TRBD1. The CDR3 is 15 residues long. The J segment lost 3 bases and the V segment lost 2 bases, leaving 5 bases of the junction unmatched. Germline V lookup: CDR1 KGHSH, CDR2 LQKENI.

This chain joins TRBV19 and TRBJ2-3; 8 bases are a match to TRBD2. Germline V gene sequence: CDR1 LNHDA, CDR2 SQIVND (reference sequence). Germline trimming cut 5 bases from V and 8 bases from J; bases unmatched to any gene: 9. The CDR3 is made up of 14 amino acids. The CDR3 region is CASSPGGVQGTQYF. CDR3 bases: TGTGCCAGTAGTCCGGGAGGGGTCCAAGGTACGCAGTATTTT.

This clonotype has just one count. The chain links TRBV12-3 or TRBV12-4 to TRBJ2-1; tentatively, D is TRBD1 (6 bases). This CDR3 spans 15 amino acids. V gave up 7 bases and J gave up 6 bases, with 19 bases separating them. The CDR3 coding sequence is TGTGCCAGCACCCCAGGGGTGGTAGCTTTCAATGAGCAGTTCTTC. It translates to CASTPGVVAFNEQFF.

This clonotype was observed a few times. J is TRBJ2-1 and V is TRBV4-2, with D uncertain. The germline V and J ends were trimmed by 0 bases and 9 bases, with 21 bases remaining between them. Germline CDR1 and CDR2: LGHNA and YNFKEQ. This CDR3 contains 17 residues. CDR3 in amino acids: CASSQEGSRQGFGEQFF. The CDR3 region has the DNA TGTGCCAGCAGCCAAGAAGGGTCCCGTCAAGGGTTTGGTGAGCAGTTCTTC.

J is TRBJ2-3 and V is TRBV5-6; D is uncertain. The V gene lost 3 bases and the J gene lost 2 bases, with 16 bases spanning the gap. This CDR3 comprises 16 residues. CDR1 and CDR2 (germline): SGHDT, YYEEEE. The CDR3 region is CASSSTGRPYTDTQYF. Here the CDR3 DNA reads TGTGCCAGCAGCTCGACCGGCAGGCCCTACACAGATACGCAGTATTTT.

The chain joins TRBV20-1 to TRBJ2-7; D is ambiguous. Trimming took off 4 bases at V and 0 bases at J, with 13 bases between the two ends. This CDR3 is 14 amino acids long. The germline gives CDR1 DFQATT, CDR2 SNEGSKA (reference sequence). The CDR3: CSATPTSDSYEQYF. The CDR3 coding sequence is TGCAGTGCTACCCCAACCTCGGACTCCTACGAGCAGTACTTC.

The rearrangement links TRBV4-1 to TRBJ2-3; 11 bases align to TRBD1. The CDR3 spans 20 residues. V was pared by 3 bases and J by 2 bases, with 16 bases of the junction left unmatched. In germline, CDR1 is MGHRA, CDR2 YSYEKL. CDR3 protein: CASSQYAGQGVLDTTDTQYF. Here the CDR3 DNA reads TGCGCCAGCAGCCAGTACGCGGGACAGGGGGTCCTCGATACCACAGATACGCAGTATTTT.

This sequence joins TRBV28 and TRBJ2-4, with a weak D call TRBD1 (6 bases). The J call may not be correct, given that the DNA end is closer to TRBJ2-7. Germline CDR1 reads MDHEN; CDR2 reads SYDVKM. This CDR3 is 13 amino acids long. The CDR3 bases are TGTGCCAGCAACCCAGGGGAAGGCTACGAGCAGTACTTC. It is translated as CASNPGEGYEQYF.

The CDR3 loop is CASSLGPTGTYEQYF. The CDR3 DNA reads as TGCGCCAGCAGCTTGGGGCCGACGGGGACCTACGAGCAGTACTTC. The gene calls are TRBV5-1 and TRBJ2-5, with D possibly being TRBD2 (5 bases). The J call is uncertain, as TRBJ2-7 better fits the DNA end. The length of the CDR3 is 15 residues. CDR1 and CDR2 from the germline V gene are SGHRS and YFSETQ.

This clonotype was observed a few times. This chain connects TRBV7-2 to TRBJ1-1; a possible D gene is TRBD1 (6 bases). Germline V gene lookup returns CDR1 SGHTA and CDR2 FQGNSA. The CDR3 is 14 amino acids. With 2 bases removed from V and 3 bases from J, the gap between germline ends came to 10 bases. The CDR3: CASSLTGSDTEAFF. The CDR3, as DNA: TGTGCCAGCAGCTTAACAGGGTCGGACACTGAAGCTTTCTTT.

This clonotype showed up just a few times. J is TRBJ2-5 and V is TRBV9; tentatively, D is TRBD1 (6 bases). This CDR3 is built from 16 residues. Trimming removed 1 base at V and 4 bases at J, with 17 bases between. Germline CDR1 SGDLS, CDR2 YYNGEE. The DNA of the CDR3 is TGTGCCAGCAGCGTAACGGGACATGGGGTCCGAGAGACCCAGTACTTC. The encoded protein is CASSVTGHGVRETQYF.

This clonotype has a handful of counts. The chain employs TRBV4-1 and TRBJ2-7, with D perhaps TRBD2 (5 bases). CDR1 and CDR2 (germline): MGHRA, YSYEKL. The CDR3 contains 15 residues. V lost 0 bases to trimming and J lost 0 bases, with 9 bases between them. The CDR3 sequence: CASSQENRGSYEQYF. The CDR3 nucleotides read TGCGCCAGCAGCCAAGAGAACCGGGGCTCCTACGAGCAGTACTTC.

V and J are TRBV9 and TRBJ2-1; no clear D gene. CDR3 length equals 14 residues. Between the trimmed V and J ends, which lost 4 bases and 6 bases, there was a span of 14 bases. Germline V CDR1 and CDR2: SGDLS, YYNGEE. The chain's CDR3 is CASSIDLRPNEQFF. As DNA, the CDR3 is TGTGCCAGCAGCATAGACTTGCGGCCCAATGAGCAGTTCTTC.

The genes are TRBV29-1 and TRBJ1-2; a possible D gene is TRBD1 (5 bases). The V and J ends lost 4 bases and 2 bases respectively, with 11 bases between them. The germline gives CDR1 SQVTM, CDR2 ANQGSEA. CDR3 length equals 13 residues. CDR3 residues: CSVAQGPNYGYTF. CDR3 DNA: TGCAGCGTTGCGCAGGGCCCCAACTATGGCTACACCTTC.

The chain has TRBV6-1 and TRBJ2-7, with 8 bases that match TRBD1. CDR1 is MNHNS and CDR2 is SASEGT in the germline V gene. This CDR3 has 15 amino acids. V trimming: 6 bases; J trimming: 2 bases; junction bases outside the gene matches: 9. The CDR3 spells CASSDLGTGPYEQYF. As DNA, the CDR3 is TGTGCCAGCAGCGATTTGGGGACAGGTCCCTACGAGCAGTACTTC.